Listed below are T cell receptor beta chains from one sample, sequenced in a study of CD4 and CD8 cells across lung adenocarcinoma regions. TCRdb used MiXCR to reprocess the PCR reads, holding one entry per CDR3 protein. The sample gives 3,400 or so distinct CDR3 sequences, around 50% of which show up once; around a third is in the top ten. Input material: CD4+ T cells from the center of a lung tumor. The origin of the receptors is a female donor with lung adenocarcinoma. The CD4 and CD8 labels of this study may be unreliable. Each CDR3 is given with its conserved first and last residue. The order of the fields is J gene, clone size, D gene, V gene, CDR3 DNA, CDR3 protein. D genes are given only for firm matches. Rows may omit the clone size; those that give it use once, few, many or a size class.

>TRBJ2-2|.|.|TRBV6-8
TGTGCCAGCAGTTACTCGCGTTGGTCTTACGTAAACACCGGGGAGCTGTTTTTT
CASSYSRWSYVNTGELFF
>TRBJ2-2|.|.|TRBV6-1
TGTGCCAGCAGTGAAGCGAGAGGGATCCCCGGGGAGCTGTTTTTT
CASSEARGIPGELFF
>TRBJ1-1|.|.|TRBV4-1
TGCGCCAGCAGCCAAGGAGGGTCCCTGGACGCTGAAGCTTTCTTT
CASSQGGSLDAEAFF
>TRBJ2-7|.|TRBD2|TRBV7-2
TGTGCCAGCAGCTTAGGGTTCAGCGGGAGATCGGGCGAGCAGTACTTC
CASSLGFSGRSGEQYF
>TRBJ2-5|.|TRBD2|TRBV6-1
TGTGCCAGCAGTGAAGTTCTAGCGGGGGGGCTAGAGACCCAGTACTTC
CASSEVLAGGLETQYF
>TRBJ2-3|.|.|TRBV7-6
TGTGCCAGCAGCCCAGAGTCCGGGGCCCCCCTGGGCGAGACGCAGTATTTT
CASSPESGAPLGETQYF
>TRBJ2-3|.|.|TRBV7-2
TGTGCCAGCGCTAGAGCGAACCGCCCATGGGATACGCAGTATTTT
CASARANRPWDTQYF
>TRBJ2-3|.|TRBD2|TRBV5-1
TGCGCCAGCAGCTTGGCGGGCGGGAGTATAGATACGCAGTATTTT
CASSLAGGSIDTQYF
>TRBJ1-2|medium-sized|.|TRBV27
TGTGCCAGCAGTTTATCGGGGGTTGGCTACACCTTC
CASSLSGVGYTF
>TRBJ2-3|.|.|TRBV10-1
TGCGCCACCGAACTACAAGGCCCAGAGACCCAGTACTTT
CATELQGPETQYF
>TRBJ2-3|.|.|TRBV6-1
TGTGCGGGCATTGAAGCCCGTGGCACAGATACCCAGTATTTT
CAGIEARGTDTQYF
>TRBJ2-3|.|.|TRBV10-1
TGCGCCACCGGGCTAGGAGCCAAAAACATTCAGTATTTT
CATGLGAKNIQYF
>TRBJ2-1|.|TRBD2|TRBV7-6
TGTGCCAGCAGCTTAGTAGAGACTAGCGTCCATGAGCAGTTCTTC
CASSLVETSVHEQFF
>TRBJ2-5|.|.|TRBV6-1
TGTGCCAGCAGTGTAGGGTCAGGCCAAGAGACCCAGTACTTC
CASSVGSGQETQYF
>TRBJ2-4|.|TRBD1|TRBV6-1
TGTGCCAGCAGAGAGGGGGACAGGGCGAAAGATATTCAGTACTTC
CASREGDRAKDIQYF
>TRBJ2-4|.|.|TRBV10-1
TGCGCCACGGGGCTAGAAGGTACAGATATTCAGTACTTT
CATGLEGTDIQYF
>TRBJ2-1|few|.|TRBV6-4
TGTGCCAGCAGGGACCAGGGGGAGGTAGGAAATGAGCAGTTCTTC
CASRDQGEVGNEQFF
>TRBJ2-1|few|TRBD2|TRBV27
TGTGCCAGCAGTTTATCAGCGGGAGAGGCGTTTATTAATGAGCAGTTCTTC
CASSLSAGEAFINEQFF
>TRBJ2-1|.|.|TRBV7-2
TGTGCCAGCAGCTTTCCCGGCTCGGGGGTGGATGAGCAGTTCTTC
CASSFPGSGVDEQFF
>TRBJ2-5|.|.|TRBV6-1
TGTGCCAGCAGTGGGCGCACCGGGGAGCTGTACTTC
CASSGRTGELYF
>TRBJ2-7|.|.|TRBV10-2
TGCGCCAGCAGTGATTACGACGAGCAGTACTTC
CASSDYDEQYF
>TRBJ2-3|.|.|TRBV9
TGTGCCAGCAGCGCCCCGGGCGTAGATACGCAGTATTTT
CASSAPGVDTQYF
>TRBJ2-7|few|.|TRBV10-1
TGCGCCACCGGGCTGGGAGGTACAGATACGCAGTACTTC
CATGLGGTDTQYF
>TRBJ1-2|.|.|TRBV6-1
TGTGCCAGCAGAATTCAACAGGGCTATGGCTACACCTTC
CASRIQQGYGYTF